The 20 T cell receptor beta chains given below trace back to one sample, sequenced in a study of T-cell reconstitution after alpha-beta-depleted transplantation in children. TCRbeta library construction was performed incorporating unique molecular identifiers. TCRdb re-called the PCR reads through MiXCR, storing one row per CDR3 protein. Here the sample spans about 420,000 distinct CDR3 sequences, approximately 11% being singletons. The specimen was PBMCs from the stem cell graft donor, collected from the stem cell graft. The receptor source for this set is a human donor who donated a stem cell graft to a child with acute myeloid leukemia.

This clonotype was counted ten times or more. The V call is TRBV5-1, the J call TRBJ2-3; possibly TRBD2 for D (6 bases). This CDR3 is built from 14 residues. In germline, CDR1 is SGHRS, CDR2 YFSETQ. V was clipped by 4 bases and J by 6 bases, with 15 bases between them. CDR3 amino acids: CASSPGLLQDTQYF. The CDR3 bases are TGCGCCAGCAGCCCGGGACTTTTACAGGATACGCAGTATTTT.

In this sample, this clonotype turned up a few times. The CDR3 nucleotides are TGCAGCGTTGAAGCCCGTAGCGGGGGCGAGCAGTACTTC. It translates to CSVEARSGGEQYF. The chain recombines TRBV29-1 with TRBJ2-7, with 9 bases identical to TRBD2. V was clipped by 1 base and J by 6 bases; unmatched bases: 4. The CDR3 is made up of 13 amino acids. Germline lookup yields CDR1 SQVTM and CDR2 ANQGSEA.

This clonotype appeared a few times. This chain uses TRBV18 with TRBJ2-1; D ambiguous. V gave up 1 base and J gave up 5 bases, with 6 bases separating them. The CDR3 sequence is 13 residues long. Germline assignment: CDR1 KGHSH and CDR2 LQKENI. CDR3 sequence (DNA): TGTGCCAGCTCACCACTGGTGGACAATGAGCAGTTCTTC. Its translation: CASSPLVDNEQFF.

This clonotype was counted a few times. Here the CDR3 reads CATSRGGGGANPQETQYF. The CDR3 DNA follows: TGTGCCACCAGCAGAGGAGGGGGGGGGGCAAACCCCCAAGAGACCCAGTACTTC. The chain is built from TRBV15 and TRBJ2-5; D perhaps matches TRBD2 (7 bases). V was pared by 1 base and J by 1 base, with 19 bases between. This CDR3 contains 18 residues. The germline gives CDR1 LNHNV, CDR2 YYDKDF (reference sequence).

The chain combines TRBV27 with TRBJ2-2; D ambiguous. The V and J ends lost 3 bases and 4 bases respectively, with 9 bases between them. The CDR3 covers 14 residues. The germline CDR1 and CDR2 sequences are MNHEY and SMNVEV (reference sequence). CDR3 protein: CASSFSPSTGELFF. The DNA for the CDR3 is TGTGCCAGCAGTTTTAGCCCGAGCACCGGGGAGCTGTTTTTT.

This clonotype was seen a few times. The CDR3 coding sequence is TGTGCCAGCTCACCACGGGGTTCGGGGGAGACCCAGTACTTC. It codes for CASSPRGSGETQYF. V usage is TRBV18 and J usage is TRBJ2-5; a possible D gene is TRBD2 (5 bases). Per the germline V gene, CDR1 is KGHSH and CDR2 is LQKENI. Trimming cost V 1 base and J 5 bases, with 11 bases left between them. The CDR3 spans 14 residues. Using reference TRBV18 and TRBJ2-5 for the parts outside the CDR3, the full variable domain is NAGVMQNPRHLVRRRGQEARLRCSPMKGHSHVYWYRQLPEEGLKFMVYLQKENIIDESGMPKERFSAEFPKEGPSILRIQQVVRGDSAAYFCASSPRGSGETQYFGPGTRLLVL.

This clonotype has more than one count but fewer than ten. The genes are TRBV16 and TRBJ2-7; D is undetermined. The germline CDR1 and CDR2 sequences are KGHSY and FQNENV. With 2 bases removed from V and 2 bases from J, the gap between germline ends came to 4 bases. CDR3 length equals 12 residues. CDR3 residues: CASSQTTYEQYF. CDR3 bases: TGTGCCAGCAGCCAAACCACCTACGAGCAGTACTTC.

The rearrangement joins TRBV5-1 to TRBJ1-4; TRBD1 matches 12 bases. The V gene's germline CDR1 is SGHRS and CDR2 YFSETQ. V lost 0 bases, J lost 8 bases, and 2 bases stayed unmatched. This CDR3 region has 15 residues. CDR3 loop: CASSLEGTGGEKLFF. The CDR3 DNA reads TGCGCCAGCAGCTTGGAGGGGACAGGGGGCGAAAAACTGTTTTTT. Together with reference TRBV5-1 and TRBJ1-4, the CDR3 gives the full variable domain: KAGVTQTPRYLIKTRGQQVTLSCSPISGHRSVSWYQQTPGQGLQFLFEYFSETQRNKGNFPGRFSGRQFSNSRSEMNVSTLELGDSALYLCASSLEGTGGEKLFFGSGTQLSVL.

This clonotype was detected only a few times. The rearrangement uses TRBV5-1 and TRBJ2-5; D might be TRBD2 (7 bases). CDR1 is SGHRS and CDR2 is YFSETQ in the germline V gene. CDR3 length equals 16 residues. Trimming stripped 0 bases from V and 2 bases from J, with 14 bases between. The CDR3 region is CASSLGWRGQQETQYF. The CDR3, as DNA: TGCGCCAGCAGCTTGGGGTGGCGGGGGCAACAAGAGACCCAGTACTTC.

A few counts support this clonotype. The chain couples TRBV7-6 to TRBJ2-1, with D maybe TRBD1 (6 bases). Germline-derived CDR1 and CDR2 are SGHVS and FNYEAQ. Trimming took 2 bases from V and 6 from J, leaving 23 bases between them. The CDR3 loop spans 18 amino acids. CDR3 coding DNA: TGTGCCAGCAGCTTACAAACCTTTACAGGGAATTTGGGCAATGAGCAGTTCTTC. It is translated as CASSLQTFTGNLGNEQFF.

This clonotype was picked up many times. CDR3 in amino acids: CASSVEVGGRTDTQYF. The CDR3 nucleotides are TGTGCCAGCAGCGTAGAGGTAGGAGGTAGGACAGATACGCAGTATTTT. This chain connects TRBV9 to TRBJ2-3, with TRBD2 as a possible D gene (5 bases). V dropped 0 bases and J dropped 3 bases, with 14 bases sitting between them. CDR3 length: 16 amino acids. Germline V gives CDR1 SGDLS, CDR2 YYNGEE. The variable domain in full, completed from reference TRBV9 and TRBJ2-3, reads DSGVTQTPKHLITATGQRVTLRCSPRSGDLSVYWYQQSLDQGLQFLIQYYNGEERAKGNILERFSAQQFPDLHSELNLSSLELGDSALYFCASSVEVGGRTDTQYFGPGTRLTVL.

This clonotype was detected only a few times. The chain has TRBV6-2 or TRBV6-3 and TRBJ2-1, with 8 bases fitting TRBD2. This CDR3 contains 15 residues. After removal of 2 bases from V and 3 bases from J, the junction contained 3 bases not matched to a gene. CDR1 MNHEY and CDR2 SVGEGT come from the germline V gene. In DNA, the CDR3 is TGTGCCAGCAGTTACGGGCGGGGGGTCTACAATGAGCAGTTCTTC. Translating it yields CASSYGRGVYNEQFF.

The V and J genes are TRBV5-1 and TRBJ1-2, with D uncertain. V was pared by 4 bases and J by 2 bases, with 12 bases between. Germline values: CDR1 SGHRS, CDR2 YFSETQ. The CDR3 has 14 residues. Here the CDR3 reads CASSPRGVNYGYTF. As DNA, the CDR3 is TGCGCCAGCAGCCCCCGGGGAGTGAACTATGGCTACACCTTC.

A few counts support this clonotype. The chain combines TRBV10-3 with TRBJ2-7; TRBD1 aligns across 11 bases. V lost 5 bases, J lost 2 bases, and 8 bases stayed unmatched. The CDR3 has 16 residues. Germline CDR1 reads ENHRY; CDR2 reads SYGVKD. The CDR3: CAISSSPGQGAYEQYV. CDR3 DNA: TGTGCCATCAGTAGTTCCCCGGGACAGGGGGCCTACGAGCAGTACGTC.

V usage is TRBV18 and J usage is TRBJ1-1; D gene ambiguous. Germline V lookup: CDR1 KGHSH, CDR2 LQKENI. Trimming left V 5 bases short and J 0 bases short, with 10 bases between. This CDR3 has 14 residues. CDR3 coding DNA: TGTGCCAGCTCATCGGACTTCCTGAACACTGAAGCTTTCTTT. Translating it yields CASSSDFLNTEAFF.

This clonotype turned up a few times. This chain joins TRBV20-1 and TRBJ2-7, with 7 positions matching TRBD1. There are 13 residues in the CDR3. The J segment lost 5 bases and the V segment lost 7 bases, leaving 11 bases of the junction unmatched. Germline CDR1 and CDR2: DFQATT and SNEGSKA (reference sequence). This CDR3 reads CSVPTGDANEQYV. In nucleotides, the CDR3 is TGCAGTGTTCCTACAGGGGATGCCAACGAGCAGTACGTC.

This chain joins TRBV5-1 and TRBJ2-2, with TRBD1 matching over 9 bases. Trimming at V came to 4 bases and at J to 6 bases, leaving 10 bases not matched to a gene. Germline V gives CDR1 SGHRS, CDR2 YFSETQ. This CDR3 spans 16 amino acids. CDR3: CASSVGQGIRSGELFF. The CDR3, as DNA: TGCGCCAGCAGCGTAGGACAGGGGATCCGGTCCGGGGAGCTGTTTTTT.

This clonotype was counted only a few times. CDR3 in DNA: TGTGCCAGCAGCCCAGAGGCGATTAGCTCCTACGAGCAGTACTTC. As protein: CASSPEAISSYEQYF. This chain uses TRBV7-8 with TRBJ2-7; D gene unclear. The CDR3 extends over 15 amino acids. Trimming cost V 5 bases and J 0 bases, with 14 bases left between them. CDR1 and CDR2 from the germline V gene are SGHVS and FQNEAQ. Full variable domain (rest looked up from reference TRBV7-8 and TRBJ2-7): GAGVSQSPRYKVAKRGQDVALRCDPISGHVSLFWYQQALGQGPEFLTYFQNEAQLDKSGLPSDRFFAERPEGSVSTLKIQRTQQEDSAVYLCASSPEAISSYEQYFGPGTRLTVT.

This chain connects TRBV6-4 to TRBJ2-1, with D perhaps matching TRBD2 (7 bases). The CDR3 is 15 amino acids. Looked up from germline, CDR1 is MRHNA and CDR2 is SNTAGT. V lost 4 bases, J lost 6 bases, and 16 bases lay in between. In DNA form, the CDR3 reads TGTGCCAGCAGTGGGGCTAGCGGAGGGGGCAATGAGCAGTTCTTC. Translating it yields CASSGASGGGNEQFF.

This clonotype was recorded many times. The gene calls are TRBV20-1 and TRBJ2-5, with 7 nucleotides matching TRBD1. Germline CDR1 and CDR2: DFQATT and SNEGSKA (reference sequence). V dropped 4 bases and J dropped 1; count of bases not matched to a gene: 6. The CDR3 length is 14 residues. The CDR3 here is CSAKTGLGQETQYF. The CDR3 DNA follows: TGCAGTGCTAAGACAGGGTTAGGCCAAGAGACCCAGTACTTC.